These T cell receptor beta chains were read from a single sample in a study of cytomegalovirus exposure and HLA in healthy donors. Clones were read by immunoSEQ multiplex PCR, and TCRdb kept only the in-frame ones, dropping some. Of about 31,000 clones in the sample, approximately 47% were seen once. Sample: PBMCs. These receptors all stem from a woman in her fifties or sixties in good health and CMV-seronegative. The CDR3 runs from the conserved cysteine through the conserved F or W. D genes are given only for firm matches. Not all rows give a size; the values are once, few, many and, for expanded clones, a class.

v_gene,abundance,j_gene,d_gene,CDR3aa,CDR3nt
TRBV18,-,TRBJ1-1,-,CASSPPRPDTKEAFF,TGTGCCAGCTCACCCCCTCGGCCCGACACCAAGGAAGCTTTCTTT
TRBV29-1,-,TRBJ2-5,TRBD2,CSASTSGGQETQYF,TGCAGCGCCTCAACTAGCGGGGGCCAAGAGACCCAGTACTTC
TRBV18,-,TRBJ1-1,-,CASSPLWDFRRANTEAFF,TGTGCCAGCTCACCATTATGGGACTTCCGGCGAGCGAACACTGAAGCTTTCTTT
TRBV27,-,TRBJ2-3,TRBD2,CASSRRLADLTDTQYF,TGTGCCAGCAGCCGGCGACTAGCAGATCTCACAGATACGCAGTATTTT
TRBV7-3,-,TRBJ2-2,-,CASSLNTGATGELFF,TGTGCCAGCAGCTTAAATACGGGAGCCACCGGGGAGCTGTTTTTT
TRBV5-4,-,TRBJ2-7,TRBD2,CASSLESLAGRGEQYF,TGTGCCAGCAGCTTGGAGTCGCTAGCGGGCCGGGGAGAGCAGTACTTC
TRBV30,few,TRBJ1-5,-,CAWSVPGRGNQPQHF,TGTGCCTGGAGTGTACCGGGCAGGGGTAATCAGCCCCAGCATTTT
TRBV7-8,once,TRBJ1-2,-,CASSLSRSSEWGYTF,TGTGCCAGCAGCTTATCCAGGTCGTCAGAGTGGGGCTACACCTTC
TRBV2,-,TRBJ1-1,-,CASTLDRNTEAFF,TGTGCCAGCACCCTAGACCGGAACACTGAAGCTTTCTTT
TRBV11-3,-,TRBJ2-4,-,CASSLDRKNIQYF,TGTGCCAGCAGCTTAGACCGGAAAAACATTCAGTACTTC
TRBV7-3,once,TRBJ2-7,TRBD2,CASSLAGTYEQYF,TGTGCCAGCAGCCTAGCGGGGACCTACGAGCAGTACTTC
TRBV12-5,few,TRBJ1-2,-,CASGLGTANYGYTF,TGTGCTAGTGGTTTGGGGACAGCCAACTATGGCTACACCTTC
TRBV27,few,TRBJ2-1,TRBD2,CATTRASGGGYNEQFF,TGTGCCACCACCCGGGCTAGCGGGGGGGGTTACAATGAGCAGTTCTTC
TRBV21-1,few,TRBJ2-1,-,CASIALKRGGSSYNEQFF,TGTGCCAGCATCGCCCTCAAGAGAGGGGGAAGCTCCTACAATGAGCAGTTCTTC
TRBV27,few,TRBJ2-1,TRBD1,CASSSRTGNYNEQFF,TGTGCCAGCAGTTCCCGGACAGGGAACTACAATGAGCAGTTCTTC
TRBV7-9,-,TRBJ1-3,-,CASSLVGRTAGNTIYF,TGTGCCAGCAGCTTAGTGGGGAGGACGGCTGGAAACACCATATATTTT
TRBV5-4,-,TRBJ1-2,TRBD1,CASSYDRGNYGYTF,TGTGCCAGCAGCTACGACAGGGGTAACTATGGCTACACCTTC
TRBV7-9,-,TRBJ1-1,TRBD1,CASSPAGTGGTEAFF,TGTGCCAGCAGCCCAGCGGGGACAGGGGGGACTGAAGCTTTCTTT
TRBV5-1,-,TRBJ2-7,TRBD2,CASSLYGGSSYEQYF,TGCGCCAGCAGCTTGTATGGCGGGAGCTCCTACGAGCAGTACTTC
TRBV7-9,-,TRBJ2-7,-,CASSSGRIYEQYF,TGTGCCAGCAGCTCTGGGAGAATCTACGAGCAGTACTTC
TRBV5-1,-,TRBJ2-3,TRBD2,CASSLGLAGGSTDTQYF,TGCGCCAGCAGCTTAGGACTAGCGGGAGGGTCCACAGATACGCAGTATTTT
TRBV18,-,TRBJ2-1,-,CASSLSGGVSYNEQFF,TGTGCCAGCTCACTTTCCGGCGGGGTCTCCTACAATGAGCAGTTCTTC
TRBV5-1,few,TRBJ1-6,TRBD1,CASSSRPGQDSPLHF,TGCGCCAGCAGCTCCCGACCGGGACAGGATTCACCCCTCCACTTT
TRBV4-1,few,TRBJ2-3,TRBD1,CASSQDRGQNTQYF,TGCGCCAGCAGCCAAGACCGGGGACAGAATACGCAGTATTTT
TRBV28,-,TRBJ1-3,-,CASSGRRVAGNTIYF,TGTGCCAGCAGTGGCCGCAGGGTGGCCGGAAACACCATATATTTT
TRBV29-1,few,TRBJ1-1,-,CSSRQLNTEAFF,TGCAGCAGCAGACAGTTGAACACTGAAGCTTTCTTT
TRBV5-1,-,TRBJ2-3,TRBD2,CASSLRGREGSTDTQYF,TGCGCCAGCAGCTTGAGAGGCAGGGAGGGTAGCACAGATACGCAGTATTTT
TRBV7-2,-,TRBJ2-3,-,CASSSHVGGSSTDTQYF,TGTGCCAGCAGCTCGCATGTTGGGGGGTCTAGCACAGATACGCAGTATTTT
TRBV28,-,TRBJ1-2,TRBD1,CASSLNRQGSYASYGYTF,TGTGCCAGCAGTTTAAACCGACAGGGGTCCTATGCGTCCTATGGCTACACCTTC
TRBV5-8,-,TRBJ2-3,TRBD2,CASSLALAAAGSTDTQYF,TGTGCCAGCAGCTTGGCCCTAGCGGCCGCGGGTAGCACAGATACGCAGTATTTT
TRBV6-1,-,TRBJ1-2,-,CASTAAPHYGYTF,TGTGCCAGCACCGCGGCCCCGCACTATGGCTACACCTTC
TRBV10-1,-,TRBJ2-3,TRBD2,CASSQAGVDTQYF,TGCGCCAGCAGCCAAGCGGGGGTGGATACGCAGTATTTT
TRBV9,few,TRBJ1-2,TRBD1,CASSVGGTGGNYGYTF,TGTGCCAGCAGCGTCGGAGGGACAGGGGGCAACTATGGCTACACCTTC
TRBV7-9,-,TRBJ1-2,TRBD1,CASSLISRDSIYGYTF,TGTGCCAGCAGCTTAATTTCTCGGGACAGCATCTATGGCTACACCTTC
TRBV5-1,-,TRBJ2-1,-,CASSLAYNEQFF,TGCGCCAGCAGCTTGGCTTACAATGAGCAGTTCTTC